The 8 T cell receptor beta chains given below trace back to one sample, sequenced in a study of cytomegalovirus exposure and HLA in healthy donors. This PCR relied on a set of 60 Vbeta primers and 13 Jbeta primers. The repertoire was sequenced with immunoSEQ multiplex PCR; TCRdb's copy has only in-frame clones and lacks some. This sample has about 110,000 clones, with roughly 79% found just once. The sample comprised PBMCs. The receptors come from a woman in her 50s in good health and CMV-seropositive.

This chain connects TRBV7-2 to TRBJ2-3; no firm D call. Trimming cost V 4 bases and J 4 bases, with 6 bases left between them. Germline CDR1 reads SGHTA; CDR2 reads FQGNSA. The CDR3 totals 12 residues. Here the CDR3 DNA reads TGTGCCAGCAGCTATAGCCCAGATACGCAGTATTTT. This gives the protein CASSYSPDTQYF.

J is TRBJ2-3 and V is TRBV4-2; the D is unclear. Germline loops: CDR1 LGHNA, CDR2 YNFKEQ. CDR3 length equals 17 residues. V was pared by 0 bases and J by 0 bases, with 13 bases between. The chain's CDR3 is CASSQDLVYRSTDTQYF. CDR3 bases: TGTGCCAGCAGCCAAGATTTAGTCTACCGGAGCACAGATACGCAGTATTTT.

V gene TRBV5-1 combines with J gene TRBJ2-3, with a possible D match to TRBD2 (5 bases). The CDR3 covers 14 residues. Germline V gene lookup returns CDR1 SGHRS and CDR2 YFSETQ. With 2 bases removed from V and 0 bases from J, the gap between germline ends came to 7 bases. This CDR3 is CASSLAVSTDTQYF. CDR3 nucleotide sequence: TGCGCCAGCAGCTTAGCGGTTAGCACAGATACGCAGTATTTT.

This chain's CDR3 is CASSLIPGDGYTF. The DNA of the CDR3 is TGTGCCAGCAGCTTAATCCCCGGGGATGGCTACACCTTC. This rearrangement joins TRBV7-3 to TRBJ1-2, with no clear D. Trimming removed 1 base from V and 6 bases from J, with 9 bases in between. Germline assignment: CDR1 SGHTA and CDR2 FQGTGA. CDR3 size: 13 residues. Full variable domain (rest looked up from reference TRBV7-3 and TRBJ1-2): GAGVSQTPSNKVTEKGKYVELRCDPISGHTALYWYRQSLGQGPEFLIYFQGTGAADDSGLPNDRFFAVRPEGSVSTLKIQRTERGDSAVYLCASSLIPGDGYTFGSGTRLTVV.

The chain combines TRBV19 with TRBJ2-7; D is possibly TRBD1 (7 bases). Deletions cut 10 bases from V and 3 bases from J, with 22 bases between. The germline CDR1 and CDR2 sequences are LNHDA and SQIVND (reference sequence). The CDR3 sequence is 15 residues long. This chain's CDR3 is CATSLSGTAGYEQYF. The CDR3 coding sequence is TGTGCCACCTCACTTTCCGGGACAGCGGGCTACGAGCAGTACTTC.

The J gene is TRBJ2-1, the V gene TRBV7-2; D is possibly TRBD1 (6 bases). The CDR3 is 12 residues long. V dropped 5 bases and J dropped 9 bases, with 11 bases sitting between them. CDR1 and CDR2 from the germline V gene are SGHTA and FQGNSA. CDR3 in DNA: TGTGCCAGCAGCAAACAGGGCGGTGAGCAGTTCTTC. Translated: CASSKQGGEQFF.

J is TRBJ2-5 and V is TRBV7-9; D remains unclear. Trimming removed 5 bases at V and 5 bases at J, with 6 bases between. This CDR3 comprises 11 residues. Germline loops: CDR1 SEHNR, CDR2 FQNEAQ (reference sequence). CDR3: CASSIQETQYF. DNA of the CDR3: TGTGCCAGCAGCATACAGGAGACCCAGTACTTC.

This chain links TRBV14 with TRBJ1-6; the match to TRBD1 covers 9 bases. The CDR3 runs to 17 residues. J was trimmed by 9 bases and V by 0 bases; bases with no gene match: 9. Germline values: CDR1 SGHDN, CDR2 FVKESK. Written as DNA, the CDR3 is TGTGCCAGCAGCCAAGATTGGGGACAGGGTCGCGGTTCACCCCTCCACTTT. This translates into CASSQDWGQGRGSPLHF.